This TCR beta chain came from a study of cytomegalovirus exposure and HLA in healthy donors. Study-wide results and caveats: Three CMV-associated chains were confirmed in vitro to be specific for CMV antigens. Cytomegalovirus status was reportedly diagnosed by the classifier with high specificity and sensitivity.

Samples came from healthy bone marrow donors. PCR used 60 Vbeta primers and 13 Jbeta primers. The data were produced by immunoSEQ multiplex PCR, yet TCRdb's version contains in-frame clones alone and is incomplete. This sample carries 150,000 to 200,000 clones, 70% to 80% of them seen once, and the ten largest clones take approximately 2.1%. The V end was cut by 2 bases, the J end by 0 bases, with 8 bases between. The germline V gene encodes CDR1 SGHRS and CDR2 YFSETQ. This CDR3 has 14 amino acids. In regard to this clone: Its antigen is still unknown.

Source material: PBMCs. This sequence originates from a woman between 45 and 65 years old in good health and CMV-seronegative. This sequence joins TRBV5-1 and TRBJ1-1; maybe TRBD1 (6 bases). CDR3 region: CASSLQGVNTEAFF. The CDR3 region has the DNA TGCGCCAGCAGCTTACAGGGTGTGAACACTGAAGCTTTCTTT.